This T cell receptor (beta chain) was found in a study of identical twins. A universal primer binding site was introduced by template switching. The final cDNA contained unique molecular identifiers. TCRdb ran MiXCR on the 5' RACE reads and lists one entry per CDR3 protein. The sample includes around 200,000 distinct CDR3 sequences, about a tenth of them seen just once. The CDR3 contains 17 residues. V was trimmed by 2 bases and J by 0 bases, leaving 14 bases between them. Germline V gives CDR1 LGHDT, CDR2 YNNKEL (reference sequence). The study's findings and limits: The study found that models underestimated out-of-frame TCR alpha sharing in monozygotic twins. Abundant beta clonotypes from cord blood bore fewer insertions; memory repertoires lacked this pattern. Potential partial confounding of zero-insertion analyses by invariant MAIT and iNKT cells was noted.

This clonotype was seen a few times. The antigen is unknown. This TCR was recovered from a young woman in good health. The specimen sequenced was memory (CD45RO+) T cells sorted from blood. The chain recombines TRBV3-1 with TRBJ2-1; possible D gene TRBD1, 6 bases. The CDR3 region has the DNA TGTGCCAGCAGCCAATCTCCGGGACAAAGCTCCTACAATGAGCAGTTCTTC. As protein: CASSQSPGQSSYNEQFF.